Listed below are T cell receptor beta chains from one sample, sequenced in a study of T-cell memory formation after mild COVID-19. One entry per CDR3 protein results from TCRdb running MiXCR on the 5' RACE reads. Of approximately 350,000 distinct CDR3 sequences in the sample, 25% to 30% were seen once. The source material was PBMCs or a T cell subset sorted from them (not recorded which). These receptors were collected from an adult woman who had mild COVID-19 (a few samples of this study predate the infection). Cell type and time point are not known. CDR3s include the opening cysteine and the closing phenylalanine or tryptophan. Each record gives: J gene, V gene, clone size, D gene, CDR3 DNA, CDR3 protein. The D gene is left open where the match is weak. Clone size is stated in some rows and not others, as once, few, many or a class when expanded.

j_gene: TRBJ2-7
v_gene: TRBV4-1
abundance: few
d_gene: -
CDR3nt: TGCGCCAGCAGCCAAGTTATGACGGGGCGAAACTACGAGCAGTACTTC
CDR3aa: CASSQVMTGRNYEQYF

j_gene: TRBJ1-2
v_gene: TRBV20-1
abundance: -
d_gene: TRBD1
CDR3nt: TGCAGTGCTCTTAGAACAGGGGGTGGCTACACCTTC
CDR3aa: CSALRTGGGYTF

j_gene: TRBJ2-2
v_gene: TRBV29-1
abundance: many
d_gene: TRBD1
CDR3nt: TGCAGCGTTGCAGGGGGCCCGAACACCGGGGAGCTGTTTTTT
CDR3aa: CSVAGGPNTGELFF

j_gene: TRBJ2-5
v_gene: TRBV3-1
abundance: few
d_gene: -
CDR3nt: TGTGCCAGCAGCCAAGAATTACTTGCAGGCCAAGGGACCCAGTACTTC
CDR3aa: CASSQELLAGQGTQYF

j_gene: TRBJ2-1
v_gene: TRBV5-5
abundance: many
d_gene: -
CDR3nt: TGTGCCAGCAGCGCCGTCCCAGGGAGAGAGCAGTTCTTC
CDR3aa: CASSAVPGREQFF

j_gene: TRBJ2-1
v_gene: TRBV10-3
abundance: few
d_gene: TRBD2
CDR3nt: TGTGCCATCAGGAGCGGACTAGCGGGAAACTCCTACAATGAGCAGTTCTTC
CDR3aa: CAIRSGLAGNSYNEQFF

j_gene: TRBJ2-5
v_gene: TRBV7-6
abundance: many
d_gene: -
CDR3nt: TGTGCCAGCAGCTTTGCTAGACAAGAGACCCAGTACTTC
CDR3aa: CASSFARQETQYF

j_gene: TRBJ1-4
v_gene: TRBV5-1
abundance: -
d_gene: TRBD1
CDR3nt: TGCGCCAGCAGCGGCTCCGGGACAGAGTTTATGGGGGATGAAAAACTGTTTTTT
CDR3aa: CASSGSGTEFMGDEKLFF

j_gene: TRBJ2-7
v_gene: TRBV12-3/TRBV12-4
abundance: few
d_gene: TRBD2
CDR3nt: TGTGCCAGCAGCTGGGGGGTACTAGCGGGAGGGCCCATGGACGAGCAGTACTTC
CDR3aa: CASSWGVLAGGPMDEQYF

j_gene: TRBJ2-3
v_gene: TRBV6-6
abundance: -
d_gene: TRBD2
CDR3nt: TGTGCCACCGCCCTAGCGGGGGGACCAGATACGCAGTATTTT
CDR3aa: CATALAGGPDTQYF

j_gene: TRBJ1-5
v_gene: TRBV12-3/TRBV12-4
abundance: few
d_gene: TRBD1
CDR3nt: TGTGCCAGCAGCATTGACAGGGTTAGTCAGCCCCAGCATTTT
CDR3aa: CASSIDRVSQPQHF

j_gene: TRBJ1-1
v_gene: TRBV6-6
abundance: few
d_gene: TRBD1
CDR3nt: TGTGCCAGCAGTTCCTGGGACAGCCCTAGGGGAATGAACACTGAAGCTTTCTTT
CDR3aa: CASSSWDSPRGMNTEAFF

j_gene: TRBJ1-2
v_gene: TRBV29-1
abundance: -
d_gene: TRBD1
CDR3nt: TGCAGCGTGAGCGGGGGCCGGGACAGGGGTTTGTATGGCTACACCTTC
CDR3aa: CSVSGGRDRGLYGYTF

j_gene: TRBJ2-5
v_gene: TRBV20-1
abundance: few
d_gene: -
CDR3nt: TGCAGTGCTGCGGGAGAGACCCAGTACTTC
CDR3aa: CSAAGETQYF

j_gene: TRBJ2-7
v_gene: TRBV12-3/TRBV12-4
abundance: -
d_gene: TRBD2
CDR3nt: TGTGCCAGCAGTGTCATAGCGGGAGTCCCCTACGAGCAGTACTTC
CDR3aa: CASSVIAGVPYEQYF

j_gene: TRBJ2-7
v_gene: TRBV7-9
abundance: few
d_gene: -
CDR3nt: TGTGCCAGCAGCCCAAAAGGCGGCGGAACCTACGAGCAGTACTTC
CDR3aa: CASSPKGGGTYEQYF

j_gene: TRBJ2-2
v_gene: TRBV24-1
abundance: -
d_gene: TRBD1
CDR3nt: TGTGCCACCAGTGATCCGATCGGGACAGACCACACCGGGGAGCTGTTTTTT
CDR3aa: CATSDPIGTDHTGELFF

j_gene: TRBJ2-2
v_gene: TRBV5-5
abundance: few
d_gene: -
CDR3nt: TGTGCCAGCAGCTTGTACGGGGTGGACACCGGGGAGCTGTTTTTT
CDR3aa: CASSLYGVDTGELFF

j_gene: TRBJ2-5
v_gene: TRBV7-6
abundance: -
d_gene: TRBD2
CDR3nt: TGTGCCAGCAGCCGTATAGCGGGAGTACCTGAGACCCAGTACTTC
CDR3aa: CASSRIAGVPETQYF

j_gene: TRBJ2-7
v_gene: TRBV20-1
abundance: -
d_gene: -
CDR3nt: TGCAGTGCTAGAGCCGACCGCAGAGAGCAGTACTTC
CDR3aa: CSARADRREQYF

j_gene: TRBJ2-1
v_gene: TRBV15
abundance: few
d_gene: -
CDR3nt: TGTGCCACCAGCAGAGATCGGGGCTCCTACAATGAGCAGTTCTTC
CDR3aa: CATSRDRGSYNEQFF

j_gene: TRBJ1-1
v_gene: TRBV7-9
abundance: -
d_gene: TRBD1
CDR3nt: TGTGCCAGCAGCTTACGGGACAGGGGGAGGACTGAAGCTTTCTTT
CDR3aa: CASSLRDRGRTEAFF

j_gene: TRBJ2-6
v_gene: TRBV15
abundance: once
d_gene: -
CDR3nt: TGTGCCACCAGCAACGCCAAGGGTACTGGGGCCAACGTCCTGACTTTC
CDR3aa: CATSNAKGTGANVLTF

j_gene: TRBJ2-6
v_gene: TRBV5-1
abundance: few
d_gene: -
CDR3nt: TGCGCCAGCAGCCCTCAGGGGGGAACTGGGGCCAACGTCCTGACTTTC
CDR3aa: CASSPQGGTGANVLTF

j_gene: TRBJ2-3
v_gene: TRBV7-3
abundance: -
d_gene: TRBD2
CDR3nt: TGTGCCAGCAGCTCACTAGCGGGGGGGATCACAGATACGCAGTATTTT
CDR3aa: CASSSLAGGITDTQYF

j_gene: TRBJ2-7
v_gene: TRBV5-6
abundance: few
d_gene: -
CDR3nt: TGTGCCAGCAGCTTGTCAGGGGCCGAGCAGTACTTC
CDR3aa: CASSLSGAEQYF

j_gene: TRBJ2-5
v_gene: TRBV12-3/TRBV12-4
abundance: -
d_gene: TRBD2
CDR3nt: TGTGCCAGCAGTTTATTTAGCGGGGGGGCGGAGGAGACCCAGTACTTC
CDR3aa: CASSLFSGGAEETQYF

j_gene: TRBJ2-1
v_gene: TRBV7-6
abundance: few
d_gene: -
CDR3nt: TGTGCCAGCAGCTTACGCGAGACCCCCTACAATGAGCAGTTCTTC
CDR3aa: CASSLRETPYNEQFF

j_gene: TRBJ1-1
v_gene: TRBV10-3
abundance: -
d_gene: -
CDR3nt: TGTGCCATCAGTGAGTTGCCGAACACTGAAGCTTTCTTT
CDR3aa: CAISELPNTEAFF

j_gene: TRBJ2-1
v_gene: TRBV7-9
abundance: -
d_gene: -
CDR3nt: TGTGCAGTAACGGGGGAGTTAAAGTTCTTC
CDR3aa: CAVTGELKFF

j_gene: TRBJ2-3
v_gene: TRBV3-1
abundance: few
d_gene: TRBD1
CDR3nt: TGTGCCAGCAGCCAAGAGGGACAGGGGGCTAATACGCAGTATTTT
CDR3aa: CASSQEGQGANTQYF

j_gene: TRBJ2-2
v_gene: TRBV29-1
abundance: -
d_gene: TRBD2
CDR3nt: TGCAGCGTTCAGACTAGCGGGAGCCCCGGGGAGCTGTTTTTT
CDR3aa: CSVQTSGSPGELFF

j_gene: TRBJ2-1
v_gene: TRBV20-1
abundance: few
d_gene: -
CDR3nt: TGCAGTGCTAGCGACCCAAGGGATGGGCAGTTCTTC
CDR3aa: CSASDPRDGQFF

j_gene: TRBJ2-6
v_gene: TRBV7-6
abundance: many
d_gene: -
CDR3nt: TGTGCCAGCAGCTTAGGGGGTGGGGCCAACGTCCTGACTTTC
CDR3aa: CASSLGGGANVLTF

j_gene: TRBJ2-1
v_gene: TRBV5-5
abundance: -
d_gene: TRBD1
CDR3nt: TGTGCCAGCAGCTGGGGACAGCCAAACAATGAGCAGTTCTTC
CDR3aa: CASSWGQPNNEQFF

j_gene: TRBJ1-1
v_gene: TRBV5-1
abundance: few
d_gene: -
CDR3nt: TGCGCCAGCAGCTTGGAGGCAGGGAGGGACACTGAAGCTTTCTTT
CDR3aa: CASSLEAGRDTEAFF

j_gene: TRBJ2-5
v_gene: TRBV20-1
abundance: few
d_gene: TRBD2
CDR3nt: TGCAGTGCTAGAGACCGACAAACTAGCGGGAGGGCTTGGGAGACCCAGTACTTC
CDR3aa: CSARDRQTSGRAWETQYF

j_gene: TRBJ2-3
v_gene: TRBV7-9
abundance: -
d_gene: -
CDR3nt: TGTGCCAGCAGCTTACCGAACGGGGAGACAGATACGCAGTATTTT
CDR3aa: CASSLPNGETDTQYF

j_gene: TRBJ2-7
v_gene: TRBV28
abundance: -
d_gene: TRBD2
CDR3nt: TGTGCCAGCAGCCGCGGGGGAATTGTTGCCTACGAGCAGTACTTC
CDR3aa: CASSRGGIVAYEQYF

j_gene: TRBJ1-4
v_gene: TRBV7-9
abundance: -
d_gene: TRBD1
CDR3nt: TGTGCCAGCAGCTCTATCAACAGGGGGCCAAATGAAAAACTGTTTTTT
CDR3aa: CASSSINRGPNEKLFF

j_gene: TRBJ2-3
v_gene: TRBV5-6
abundance: -
d_gene: -
CDR3nt: TGTGCCAGCAGCTTGATTACGGCGCATACGCAGTATTTT
CDR3aa: CASSLITAHTQYF

j_gene: TRBJ1-2
v_gene: TRBV29-1
abundance: -
d_gene: -
CDR3nt: TGCAGCGTTGAAGAGGCAGGGAGTCCCTATGGCTACACCTTC
CDR3aa: CSVEEAGSPYGYTF

j_gene: TRBJ2-7
v_gene: TRBV6-1
abundance: few
d_gene: -
CDR3nt: TGTGCCAGCAGTCGACGACAGTTCGAGCAGTACTTC
CDR3aa: CASSRRQFEQYF

j_gene: TRBJ1-1
v_gene: TRBV18
abundance: -
d_gene: -
CDR3nt: TGTGCCAGCTCACCGCGACAGCGGGAGGCCACTGAAGCTTTCTTT
CDR3aa: CASSPRQREATEAFF

j_gene: TRBJ1-1
v_gene: TRBV4-1
abundance: -
d_gene: -
CDR3nt: TGCGCCAGCAGCCGAGCCGCGGGGGGCCTGAACACTGAAGCTTTCTTT
CDR3aa: CASSRAAGGLNTEAFF

j_gene: TRBJ2-7
v_gene: TRBV5-6
abundance: -
d_gene: -
CDR3nt: TGTGCCAGCAGATACAGAGAATACGAGCAGTACTTC
CDR3aa: CASRYREYEQYF

j_gene: TRBJ2-2
v_gene: TRBV12-3/TRBV12-4
abundance: -
d_gene: TRBD1
CDR3nt: TGTGCCAGCAGTTTGCGACAGGGGTCCGGGGAGCTGTTTTTT
CDR3aa: CASSLRQGSGELFF

j_gene: TRBJ2-7
v_gene: TRBV20-1
abundance: -
d_gene: TRBD1
CDR3nt: TGCAGTGCTAGAGATTTAGGACAGGGAGCCACCTACGAGCAGTACTTC
CDR3aa: CSARDLGQGATYEQYF

j_gene: TRBJ2-7
v_gene: TRBV6-2/TRBV6-3
abundance: few
d_gene: -
CDR3nt: TGTGCCAGCAGTTACAGTCAGCTGATCTACGAGCAGTACTTC
CDR3aa: CASSYSQLIYEQYF

j_gene: TRBJ2-3
v_gene: TRBV7-9
abundance: many
d_gene: TRBD2
CDR3nt: TGTGCCAGCAGCCCTGGGACTAGCGGCGCACGCACAGATACGCAGTATTTT
CDR3aa: CASSPGTSGARTDTQYF